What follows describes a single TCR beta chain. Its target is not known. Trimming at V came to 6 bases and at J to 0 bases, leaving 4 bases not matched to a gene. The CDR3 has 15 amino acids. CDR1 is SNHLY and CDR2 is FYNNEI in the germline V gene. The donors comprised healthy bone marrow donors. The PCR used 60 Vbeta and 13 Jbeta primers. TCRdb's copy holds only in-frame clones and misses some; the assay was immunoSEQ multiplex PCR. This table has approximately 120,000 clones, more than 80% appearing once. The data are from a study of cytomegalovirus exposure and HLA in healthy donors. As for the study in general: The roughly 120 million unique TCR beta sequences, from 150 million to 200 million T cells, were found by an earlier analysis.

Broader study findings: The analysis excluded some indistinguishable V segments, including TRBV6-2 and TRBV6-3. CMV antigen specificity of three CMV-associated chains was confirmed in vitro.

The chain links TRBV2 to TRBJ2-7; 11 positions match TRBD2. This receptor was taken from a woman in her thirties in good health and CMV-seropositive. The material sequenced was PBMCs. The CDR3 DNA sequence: TGTGCCAGCAGACTAGCGGGAGCTCTCTCCTACGAGCAGTACTTC. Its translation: CASRLAGALSYEQYF.